This T cell receptor (beta chain) derives from a study of T cell repertoires in cytomegalovirus infection. Looking at the study overall: TCR beta signatures that were public indicated CMV infection and matching HLA type. Study-wide points: Cumulated frequencies of public TCR beta families served to identify carriers of CMV plus the relevant HLA. CMV-specific TCR beta clonotypes restricted by HLA-C dominated the ex vivo response.

One entry per CDR3 protein, called by TCRdb with MiXCR from the reads. The data contain 650,000 to 900,000 distinct CDR3 sequences, 30% to 35% of them seen just once; the ten biggest clones take up 12%. CDR1 MGHRA and CDR2 YSYEKL come from the germline V gene. The CDR3 consists of 15 residues. V was clipped by 3 bases and J by 1 base, with 9 bases between them. This clonotype was detected a few times. The target antigen is unknown. The receptor comes from a human donor in good health (CMV status not recorded). Some clones in this sample may be carry-over from other donors' samples. The V gene is TRBV4-1, the J gene TRBJ2-2; D is unclear. The sequences come from cultured CD8+ T cells from PBMCs, collected from culture after CMV antigen stimulation. The CDR3 region is CASSQGMGNTGELFF. The CDR3 bases are TGCGCCAGCAGCCAGGGGATGGGGAACACCGGGGAGCTGTTTTTT.